This TCR beta chain originates from a study of identical twins. Concerning this clonotype itself: The target antigen is unknown.

V was trimmed by 3 bases and J by 1 base, leaving 16 bases between them. This CDR3 is 16 amino acids long. Germline CDR1 reads DFQATT; CDR2 reads SNEGSKA (reference sequence). Regarding the study as a whole: Within twin pairs, the out-of-frame alpha sequences they shared showed excess low generation probability.

TCRdb re-called the 5' RACE reads through MiXCR, storing one row per CDR3 protein. The sample has about 530,000 distinct CDR3 sequences, roughly 15% seen once. These records were also assigned to another study, of yellow fever vaccine responses in identical twins.

This sequence joins TRBV20-1 and TRBJ2-1; a weak D match, TRBD1 (5 bases). The TCR sequence derives from a woman younger than 35 in good health. The sample comprised CD4+ T cells sorted from blood. CDR3 nucleotide sequence: TGCAGTGCTAGGAAGGGTCCCCCAGGGTCCTACAATGAGCAGTTCTTC. Encoded protein: CSARKGPPGSYNEQFF.